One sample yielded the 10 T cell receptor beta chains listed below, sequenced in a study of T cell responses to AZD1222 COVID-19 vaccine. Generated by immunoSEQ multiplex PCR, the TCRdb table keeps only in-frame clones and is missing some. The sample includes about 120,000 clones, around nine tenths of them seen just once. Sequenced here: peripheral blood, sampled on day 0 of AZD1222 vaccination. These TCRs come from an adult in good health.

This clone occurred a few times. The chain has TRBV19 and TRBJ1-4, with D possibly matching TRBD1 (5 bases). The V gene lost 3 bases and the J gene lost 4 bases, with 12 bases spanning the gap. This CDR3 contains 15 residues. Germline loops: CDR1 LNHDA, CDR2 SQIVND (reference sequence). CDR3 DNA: TGTGCCAGTAGTATCGCGCGGGGCAATAATGAAAAACTGTTTTTT. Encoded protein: CASSIARGNNEKLFF.

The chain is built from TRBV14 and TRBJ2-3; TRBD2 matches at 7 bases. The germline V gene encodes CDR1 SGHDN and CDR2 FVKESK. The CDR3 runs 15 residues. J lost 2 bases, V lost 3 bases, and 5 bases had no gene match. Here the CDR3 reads CASSHGEGPTDTQYF. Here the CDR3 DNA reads TGTGCCAGCAGCCATGGGGAGGGCCCCACAGATACGCAGTATTTT.

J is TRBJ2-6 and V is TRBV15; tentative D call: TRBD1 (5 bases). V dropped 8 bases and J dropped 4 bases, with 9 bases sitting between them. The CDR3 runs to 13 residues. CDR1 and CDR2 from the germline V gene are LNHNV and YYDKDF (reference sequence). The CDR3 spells CATGAIGANVLTF. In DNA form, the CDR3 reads TGTGCCACCGGGGCGATCGGGGCCAACGTCCTGACTTTC. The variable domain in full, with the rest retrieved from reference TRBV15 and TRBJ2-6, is DAMVIQNPRYQVTQFGKPVTLSCSQTLNHNVMYWYQQKSSQAPKLLFHYYDKDFNNEADTPDNFQSRRPNTSFCFLDIRSPGLGDTAMYLCATGAIGANVLTFGAGSRLTVL.

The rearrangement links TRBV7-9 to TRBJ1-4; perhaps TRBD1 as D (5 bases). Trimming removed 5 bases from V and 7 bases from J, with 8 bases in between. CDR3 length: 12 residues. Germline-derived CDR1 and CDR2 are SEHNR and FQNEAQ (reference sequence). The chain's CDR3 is CASSPGGEKLFF. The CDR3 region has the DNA TGTGCCAGCAGCCCGGGGGGTGAAAAACTGTTTTTT. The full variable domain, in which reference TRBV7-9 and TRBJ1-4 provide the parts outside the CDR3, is DTGVSQNPRHKITKRGQNVTFRCDPISEHNRLYWYRQTLGQGPEFLTYFQNEAQLEKSRLLSDRFSAERPKGSFSTLEIQRTEQGDSAMYLCASSPGGEKLFFGSGTQLSVL.

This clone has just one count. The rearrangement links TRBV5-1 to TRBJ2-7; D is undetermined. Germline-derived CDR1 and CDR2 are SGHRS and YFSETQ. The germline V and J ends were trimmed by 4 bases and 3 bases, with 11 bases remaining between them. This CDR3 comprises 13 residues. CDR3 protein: CASSASGFYEQYF. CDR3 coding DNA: TGCGCCAGCAGCGCCTCTGGGTTCTACGAGCAGTACTTC. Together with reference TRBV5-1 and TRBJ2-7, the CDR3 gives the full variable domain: KAGVTQTPRYLIKTRGQQVTLSCSPISGHRSVSWYQQTPGQGLQFLFEYFSETQRNKGNFPGRFSGRQFSNSRSEMNVSTLELGDSALYLCASSASGFYEQYFGPGTRLTVT.

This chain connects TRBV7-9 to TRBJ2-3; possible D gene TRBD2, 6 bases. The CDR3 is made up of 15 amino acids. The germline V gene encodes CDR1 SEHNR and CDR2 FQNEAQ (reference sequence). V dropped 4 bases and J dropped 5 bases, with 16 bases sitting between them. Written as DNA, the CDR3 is TGTGCCAGCAGCTCTCCGGGACTGCTGTTAGATACGCAGTATTTT. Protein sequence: CASSSPGLLLDTQYF.

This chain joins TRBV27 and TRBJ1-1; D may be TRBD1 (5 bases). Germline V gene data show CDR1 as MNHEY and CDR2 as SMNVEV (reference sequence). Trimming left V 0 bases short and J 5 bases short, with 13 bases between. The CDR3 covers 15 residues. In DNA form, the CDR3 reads TGTGCCAGCAGTTTATCGGGGGGGTCTCGGACTGAAGCTTTCTTT. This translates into CASSLSGGSRTEAFF.

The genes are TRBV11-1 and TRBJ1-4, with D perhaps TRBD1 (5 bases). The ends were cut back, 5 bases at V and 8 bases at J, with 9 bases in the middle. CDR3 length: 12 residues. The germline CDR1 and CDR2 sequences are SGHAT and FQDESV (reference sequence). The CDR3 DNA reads TGTGCCAGCAGCAGGGGTCCGGAAAAACTGTTTTTT. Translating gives CASSRGPEKLFF.

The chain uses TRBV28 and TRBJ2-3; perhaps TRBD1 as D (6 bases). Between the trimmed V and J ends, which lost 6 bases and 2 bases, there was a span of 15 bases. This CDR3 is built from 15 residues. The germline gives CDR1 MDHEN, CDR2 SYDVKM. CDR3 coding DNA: TGTGCCAGCAGACCGCAGGGGATAGTCACAGATACGCAGTATTTT. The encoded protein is CASRPQGIVTDTQYF.

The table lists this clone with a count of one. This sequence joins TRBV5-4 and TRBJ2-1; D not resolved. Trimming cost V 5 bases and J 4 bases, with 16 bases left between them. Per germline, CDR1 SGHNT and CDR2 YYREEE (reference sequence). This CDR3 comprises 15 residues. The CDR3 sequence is CASSSGSITYNEQFF. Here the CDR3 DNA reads TGTGCCAGCAGTTCCGGATCGATTACATACAATGAGCAGTTCTTC.